Listed below are T cell receptor beta chains from one sample, sequenced in a study of cytomegalovirus exposure and HLA in healthy donors. Generated by immunoSEQ multiplex PCR, the TCRdb table keeps only in-frame clones and is missing some. The sample shows roughly 200,000 clones, around 75% of them seen only once. Sequencing was done on a sample of PBMCs. These receptors were taken from a male donor in good health and CMV-seronegative. The CDR3 runs from the conserved cysteine through the conserved F or W. The order of the fields is clone size, J gene, D gene, V gene, CDR3 protein, CDR3 DNA. D genes are given only for firm matches. Rows may omit the clone size; those that give it use once, few, many or a size class.

NA	TRBJ2-3	NA	TRBV6-5	CASIEQGTDTQYF	TGTGCCAGCATCGAGCAGGGCACAGATACGCAGTATTTT
NA	TRBJ1-3	TRBD1	TRBV5-1	CASSPRAQGVYSGNTIYF	TGCGCCAGCAGCCCCCGCGCACAGGGGGTTTACTCTGGAAACACCATATATTTT
NA	TRBJ1-2	TRBD1	TRBV6-5	CASNPTGGDGYTF	TGTGCCAGCAACCCGACAGGGGGCGATGGCTACACCTTC
few	TRBJ2-7	TRBD1	TRBV10-3	CASSYTRTGGSYEQYF	TGTGCCAGCAGTTACACACGGACAGGGGGTTCCTACGAGCAGTACTTC
NA	TRBJ1-3	NA	TRBV9	CASSLRGGAKDGNTIYF	TGTGCCAGCAGCTTAAGAGGGGGAGCCAAGGATGGAAACACCATATATTTT
NA	TRBJ1-2	TRBD1	TRBV18	CASSPGRGIDGYTF	TGTGCCAGCTCACCGGGCAGGGGGATCGATGGCTACACCTTC
NA	TRBJ2-4	TRBD1	TRBV25-1	CASSEYMDRGQNIQYF	TGTGCCAGCAGTGAATACATGGACAGGGGGCAAAACATTCAGTACTTC
once	TRBJ2-1	TRBD2	TRBV6-6	CASTSFREGDEQFF	TGTGCCAGCACCTCCTTTCGGGAGGGTGATGAGCAGTTCTTC
NA	TRBJ1-2	NA	TRBV27	CASSLRGGQRKDYGYTF	TGTGCCAGCAGCTTAAGAGGCGGTCAGAGGAAGGACTATGGCTACACCTTC
NA	TRBJ1-2	TRBD1	TRBV19	CASSIDHSGQNYGYTF	TGTGCCAGTAGTATAGATCACTCGGGACAGAACTATGGCTACACCTTC
few	TRBJ1-2	TRBD1	TRBV6-5	CASSYSTGSRYGYTF	TGTGCCAGCAGTTACTCGACAGGGTCTCGCTATGGCTACACCTTC
NA	TRBJ2-6	NA	TRBV19	CATSFRAGANVLTF	TGTGCCACTTCCTTCCGTGCGGGGGCCAACGTCCTGACTTTC
NA	TRBJ1-2	NA	TRBV7-9	CSSRPTSLRRNVYNYGYTF	TGTTCCAGCAGACCTACTTCCCTTCGGCGGAACGTGTATAACTATGGCTACACCTTC
few	TRBJ2-5	NA	TRBV6-1	CASRRQVQETQYF	TGTGCCAGCAGAAGACAGGTCCAAGAGACCCAGTACTTC
NA	TRBJ2-3	NA	TRBV5-4	CASSFLTDTQYF	TGTGCCAGCAGCTTTCTCACAGATACGCAGTATTTT
NA	TRBJ1-6	NA	TRBV6-5	CASSYQGFGNSPLHF	TGTGCCAGCAGTTATCAGGGGTTTGGCAATTCACCCCTCCACTTT
NA	TRBJ1-4	NA	TRBV30	CAWAQPGFPRLFF	TGTGCCTGGGCCCAACCAGGGTTCCCACGGCTGTTTTTT
NA	TRBJ2-1	TRBD2	TRBV11-1	CASSLSGGTSGSKYNEQFF	TGTGCCAGCAGCCTTAGCGGAGGGACTAGCGGGAGTAAATACAATGAGCAGTTCTTC
NA	TRBJ2-5	NA	TRBV2	CASNTQGQETQYF	TGTGCCAGCAACACTCAGGGCCAAGAGACCCAGTACTTC
few	TRBJ1-1	TRBD1	TRBV6-5	CASSYSTGMNTEAFF	TGTGCCAGCAGTTACTCGACAGGGATGAACACTGAAGCTTTCTTT
NA	TRBJ1-2	TRBD1	TRBV9	CASSVDPGTGYGYTF	TGTGCCAGCAGCGTAGACCCCGGGACAGGGTATGGCTACACCTTC
NA	TRBJ1-2	NA	TRBV12-5	CASGLSGRVGYTF	TGTGCTAGTGGTTTGTCGGGGAGGGTCGGCTACACCTTC
NA	TRBJ1-4	TRBD1	TRBV6-5	CASRSGQWVGKLFF	TGTGCCAGCAGATCGGGACAGTGGGTTGGAAAACTGTTTTTT
NA	TRBJ1-3	NA	TRBV9	CASSFGAGVAGNTIYF	TGTGCCAGCAGCTTCGGCGCAGGGGTTGCAGGAAACACCATATATTTT
NA	TRBJ1-3	NA	TRBV7-5	CAREPPRQTEKPSGNTIYF	TGTGCCAGAGAGCCCCCCAGACAGACTGAAAAACCCTCTGGAAACACCATATATTTT
NA	TRBJ1-5	NA	TRBV7-9	CASSLAQGYNQPQHF	TGTGCCAGCAGCTTAGCGCAGGGATACAATCAGCCCCAGCATTTT
once	TRBJ1-5	TRBD1	TRBV7-3	CASSWTGGQPQHF	TGTGCCAGCAGCTGGACAGGGGGCCAGCCCCAGCATTTT
once	TRBJ2-5	NA	TRBV6-5	CASSSGGASKETQYF	TGTGCCAGCAGCTCCGGGGGTGCCTCAAAAGAGACCCAGTACTTC
NA	TRBJ1-1	NA	TRBV11-2	CASSLGVSGATEAFF	TGTGCCAGCAGCTTAGGGGTGTCAGGGGCCACTGAAGCTTTCTTT
once	TRBJ2-3	NA	TRBV18	CASSPQDTQYF	TGTGCCAGCTCTCCCCAAGATACGCAGTATTTT
NA	TRBJ2-3	TRBD1	TRBV7-3	CASSLPTFGQGGVRTDTQYF	TGTGCCAGCAGCTTACCCACCTTCGGACAGGGGGGAGTGAGGACAGATACGCAGTATTTT
once	TRBJ2-3	TRBD2	TRBV28	CASSLGGRGSPDTQYF	TGTGCCAGCAGTTTGGGCGGGAGAGGTTCTCCAGATACGCAGTATTTT
once	TRBJ2-7	NA	TRBV4-3	CASSRDGNRMNEQYF	TGCGCCAGCAGCCGAGACGGGAACCGAATGAACGAGCAGTACTTC
NA	TRBJ2-1	TRBD2	TRBV28	CASSPIAGGNEQFF	TGTGCCAGCAGTCCAATAGCGGGAGGGAATGAGCAGTTCTTC
NA	TRBJ2-1	TRBD2	TRBV2	CASSKTSGRSYNEQFF	TGTGCCAGCAGTAAGACTAGCGGGCGTTCCTACAATGAGCAGTTCTTC
NA	TRBJ1-1	TRBD1	TRBV28	CASLSPRRQGSNTEAFF	TGTGCCAGTCTCTCCCCTCGCCGACAGGGGTCGAACACTGAAGCTTTCTTT
NA	TRBJ1-5	NA	TRBV19	CASRKGSNQPQHF	TGTGCCAGTAGAAAGGGGAGCAATCAGCCCCAGCATTTT
NA	TRBJ1-5	TRBD1	TRBV30	CAWSVVQGLGGGNQPQHF	TGTGCCTGGAGTGTAGTACAGGGGCTTGGCGGTGGCAATCAGCCCCAGCATTTT
few	TRBJ2-7	NA	TRBV9	CASSLFSGLGEQYF	TGTGCCAGCAGCCTCTTTTCGGGACTGGGCGAGCAGTACTTC
NA	TRBJ1-1	TRBD1	TRBV9	CASSVEPQTGRTEAFF	TGTGCCAGCAGCGTAGAACCCCAGACAGGGAGGACTGAAGCTTTCTTT
once	TRBJ1-1	NA	TRBV7-2	CASSIRYTEAFF	TGTGCCAGCAGCATACGGTACACTGAAGCTTTCTTT
NA	TRBJ1-5	TRBD1	TRBV28	CASSSRRTGSNNQPQHF	TGTGCCAGCAGTTCCCGGAGGACAGGGAGTAACAATCAGCCCCAGCATTTT
NA	TRBJ2-5	TRBD2	TRBV7-2	CASSPTGTSGETQYF	TGTGCCAGCAGCCCCACCGGGACTAGTGGAGAGACCCAGTACTTC
NA	TRBJ2-5	NA	TRBV5-5	CASSLGVAGGTSLETQYF	TGTGCCAGCAGCTTGGGGGTGGCCGGGGGTACTTCTTTGGAGACCCAGTACTTC
NA	TRBJ1-5	TRBD1	TRBV6-5	CASSYDTTGDQPQHF	TGTGCCAGCAGTTACGATACGACAGGGGATCAGCCCCAGCATTTT
NA	TRBJ2-7	TRBD1	TRBV29-1	CSISWTGRPGEQYF	TGCAGCATTTCGTGGACAGGGAGGCCTGGCGAGCAGTACTTC
NA	TRBJ1-2	TRBD1	TRBV5-1	CASSLSHRGRGYTF	TGTGCCAGCAGCTTGAGTCACAGGGGGCGAGGCTACACCTTC
NA	TRBJ2-7	TRBD1	TRBV30	CAWSPSGQGFPYEQYF	TGTGCCTGGAGTCCTTCGGGACAGGGCTTTCCCTACGAGCAGTACTTC
NA	TRBJ2-7	NA	TRBV2	CASSSGSFSYEQYF	TGTGCCAGCAGTTCAGGGTCTTTCTCCTACGAGCAGTACTTC
few	TRBJ2-3	NA	TRBV10-3	CAISSTAGTDTQYF	TGTGCCATCAGTTCGACAGCCGGCACAGATACGCAGTATTTT
NA	TRBJ2-3	NA	TRBV5-1	CASSQSTDTQYF	TGCGCCAGCAGCCAAAGCACAGATACGCAGTATTTT
NA	TRBJ2-6	NA	TRBV30	CAWMRDSSSGANVLTF	TGTGCCTGGATGCGGGACTCAAGCTCTGGGGCCAACGTCCTGACTTTC
NA	TRBJ1-5	NA	TRBV2	CASSMGAGDSNQPQHF	TGTGCCAGCAGTATGGGGGCAGGGGATAGCAATCAGCCCCAGCATTTT
NA	TRBJ1-5	NA	TRBV16	CASSLQGRGGQPQHF	TGTGCCAGCAGCCTTCAGGGGCGCGGTGGTCAGCCCCAGCATTTT
NA	TRBJ2-6	NA	TRBV29-1	CSATVGANVLTF	TGCAGCGCCACTGTGGGGGCCAACGTCCTGACTTTC
NA	TRBJ1-1	NA	TRBV19	CASAGQTNTEAFF	TGTGCCAGTGCCGGACAGACGAACACTGAAGCTTTCTTT
NA	TRBJ2-7	TRBD1	TRBV19	CASSIIGQGDYEQYF	TGTGCCAGTAGTATTATTGGACAGGGAGACTACGAGCAGTACTTC